The source of this T cell receptor (beta chain) is a study of blood T cell repertoires in COVID-19. Trimming removed 3 bases from V and 3 bases from J, with 29 bases in between. The CDR3 loop spans 19 amino acids. Germline lookup yields CDR1 GTSNPN and CDR2 SVGIG (reference sequence). Only in-frame clones appear in the TCRdb table, and some are missing; sequencing was by immunoSEQ multiplex PCR. In the table there are over 350,000 clones, 88% of which are singletons. This receptor was obtained from a young woman with acute COVID-19. This chain connects TRBV30 to TRBJ1-2; no clear D gene. Sequenced input: PBMCs or T cells enriched from blood (not recorded which). In DNA form, the CDR3 reads TGTGCCTGGAGACGAGGGAAAAACTCAGGTGCAGGCCCTCACTATGGCTACACCTTC. As protein: CAWRRGKNSGAGPHYGYTF.